The 19 T cell receptor beta chains presented below share a single source sample, sequenced in a study of blood T cell repertoires in COVID-19. Data came from immunoSEQ multiplex PCR; TCRdb stores just in-frame clones and leaves some out. This table has around 220,000 clones, approximately 86% appearing once. Sample: peripheral blood. The receptors derive from a woman older than 75 with active or convalescent COVID-19.

This clone has more than one count but fewer than ten. The chain employs TRBV19 and TRBJ2-7, with 7 nucleotides matching TRBD1. V lost 6 bases and J lost 0; bases outside the gene matches: 2. Germline CDR1 is LNHDA and CDR2 is SQIVND (reference sequence). The CDR3 totals 13 residues. As DNA, the CDR3 is TGTGCCAGTAGGGACAGGAGCTCCTACGAGCAGTACTTC. Amino acids: CASRDRSSYEQYF.

This clone has only a few counts. The genes are TRBV30 and TRBJ1-1; a weak D match, TRBD1 (6 bases). With 1 base removed from V and 4 bases from J, the gap between germline ends came to 25 bases. The length of the CDR3 is 18 residues. Germline assignment: CDR1 GTSNPN and CDR2 SVGIG (reference sequence). The CDR3 sequence: CAWSAGTLREAWTTEAFF. For the CDR3, the DNA is TGTGCCTGGAGTGCCGGGACATTACGTGAGGCCTGGACCACTGAAGCTTTCTTT.

The chain couples TRBV7-2 to TRBJ1-6; 8 nucleotides match TRBD1. CDR1 SGHTA and CDR2 FQGNSA come from the germline V gene. V gave up 3 bases and J gave up 11 bases; unmatched junction bases: 9. The CDR3 consists of 15 residues. CDR3 DNA sequence: TGTGCCAGCAGCTTGCCAGGGGGCTTTTTTACACCCCTCCACTTT. Protein: CASSLPGGFFTPLHF. The complete variable domain, with remaining parts taken from reference TRBV7-2 and TRBJ1-6, reads GAGVSQSPSNKVTEKGKDVELRCDPISGHTALYWYRQSLGQGLEFLIYFQGNSAPDKSGLPSDRFSAERTGGSVSTLTIQRTQQEDSAVYLCASSLPGGFFTPLHFGNGTRLTVT.

This chain links TRBV4-2 with TRBJ1-3; 7 bases are a match to TRBD1. Germline loops: CDR1 LGHNA, CDR2 YNFKEQ. After removal of 1 base from V and 2 bases from J, the junction contained 2 bases not matched to a gene. The CDR3 sequence is 15 residues long. The DNA for the CDR3 is TGTGCCAGCAGCCAAGCTGACAGGGCTGGAAACACCATATATTTT. Protein: CASSQADRAGNTIYF.

The chain uses TRBV6-6 and TRBJ2-1; TRBD2 might be the D (6 bases). Germline CDR1 MNHNY, CDR2 SVGAGI (reference sequence). This CDR3 is built from 15 residues. V was clipped by 4 bases and J by 2 bases, with 12 bases between them. The CDR3: CASSSRDSTYNEQFF. The CDR3 DNA reads TGTGCCAGCAGTTCCCGGGACTCGACCTACAATGAGCAGTTCTTC.

The J gene is TRBJ2-3, the V gene TRBV6-5, with D possibly being TRBD1 (6 bases). The CDR3 is made up of 15 amino acids. Between the trimmed V and J ends, which lost 6 bases and 0 bases, there was a span of 13 bases. In germline, CDR1 is MNHEY, CDR2 SVGAGI. CDR3 DNA: TGTGCCAGCAGACCCCTCGGACAGAGCACAGATACGCAGTATTTT. Amino acids: CASRPLGQSTDTQYF.

The genes are TRBV5-6 and TRBJ1-3; TRBD1 matches 7 bases. The V segment lost 7 bases and the J segment 0 bases; nucleotides outside the gene matches: 10. The CDR3 totals 16 residues. From germline, CDR1 is SGHDT and CDR2 YYEEEE. The CDR3 region has the DNA TGTGCCAGCGGCTCGCGGACAGGACCCTCTGGAAACACCATATATTTT. The encoded protein is CASGSRTGPSGNTIYF.

The genes are TRBV7-2 and TRBJ1-3, with no clear D. V lost 2 bases and J 0 bases, leaving 5 bases between the germline ends. CDR3 length: 14 residues. CDR1 and CDR2 from the germline V gene are SGHTA and FQGNSA. CDR3 sequence reads: CASSLSGSGNTIYF. Here the CDR3 DNA reads TGTGCCAGCAGCTTATCCGGCTCTGGAAACACCATATATTTT.

The V gene is TRBV6-6, the J gene TRBJ2-7, with 8 bases that match TRBD1. The V and J ends lost 7 bases and 0 bases, in that order; junction bases with no gene match: 2. Germline CDR1 is MNHNY and CDR2 is SVGAGI (reference sequence). This CDR3 has 13 residues. CDR3 coding DNA: TGTGCCAGCACCACAGGGGGCTCCTACGAGCAGTACTTC. Its protein is CASTTGGSYEQYF.

This clone was counted many times. V usage is TRBV18 and J usage is TRBJ1-3; D might be TRBD1 (5 bases). This CDR3 region has 19 residues. Trimming shortened V by 2 bases and J by 0 bases, and 20 bases separated the two germline ends. Germline lookup yields CDR1 KGHSH and CDR2 LQKENI. Here the CDR3 DNA reads TGTGCCAGCTCACCAATAACGCCAAGGGGCGCTATCTCTGGAAACACCATATATTTT. As protein: CASSPITPRGAISGNTIYF.

The chain has TRBV3-1 (or the pseudogene TRBV3-2) and TRBJ1-2; D is perhaps TRBD1 (6 bases). V was cut by 1 base and J by 4 bases, with 10 bases left in between. This CDR3 contains 14 residues. Per germline, CDR1 LGHDT and CDR2 YNNKEL (reference sequence). The CDR3 region has the DNA TGTGCCAGCAGCCAAGGCGGACAGATCTATGGCTACACCTTC. It yields the protein CASSQGGQIYGYTF.

This chain links TRBV7-8 with TRBJ2-3; D not resolved. CDR1 and CDR2 from the germline V gene are SGHVS and FQNEAQ. V lost 1 base, J lost 8 bases, and 4 bases lay in between. This CDR3 is 11 amino acids long. CDR3 amino acids: CASSLVGTQYF. The CDR3 DNA reads as TGTGCCAGCAGCTTAGTCGGTACGCAGTATTTT. The variable domain in full, with the rest retrieved from reference TRBV7-8 and TRBJ2-3, is GAGVSQSPRYKVAKRGQDVALRCDPISGHVSLFWYQQALGQGPEFLTYFQNEAQLDKSGLPSDRFFAERPEGSVSTLKIQRTQQEDSAVYLCASSLVGTQYFGPGTRLTVL.

This chain links TRBV27 with TRBJ2-3; D may be TRBD2 (5 bases). The germline gives CDR1 MNHEY, CDR2 SMNVEV (reference sequence). The germline V and J ends were trimmed by 2 bases and 3 bases, with 15 bases remaining between them. The CDR3 has 16 residues. CDR3 amino acids: CASSLGRFTRTDTQYF. In nucleotides, the CDR3 is TGTGCCAGCAGTTTAGGGCGTTTTACTAGGACAGATACGCAGTATTTT.

This clone was observed a few times. The chain is built from TRBV5-1 and TRBJ2-3, with TRBD2 identical over 9 bases. The CDR3 has 16 amino acids. Germline CDR1 is SGHRS and CDR2 is YFSETQ. The V and J ends lost 4 bases and 2 bases, in that order; junction bases with no gene match: 8. The CDR3 nucleotides read TGCGCCAGCAGCCCGGCCCTAGCGGGGACCACAGATACGCAGTATTTT. Its protein is CASSPALAGTTDTQYF.

J is TRBJ2-7 and V is TRBV5-5; D is possibly TRBD2 (5 bases). Germline V gene sequence: CDR1 SGHKS, CDR2 YYEKEE (reference sequence). The V end was cut by 4 bases, the J end by 0 bases, with 11 bases between. The CDR3 covers 14 residues. In DNA form, the CDR3 reads TGTGCCAGCAGCCTGGTTGAGGGCTCCTACGAGCAGTACTTC. Translated, it gives CASSLVEGSYEQYF. The full variable domain, completed using reference TRBV5-5 and TRBJ2-7, is DAGVTQSPTHLIKTRGQQVTLRCSPISGHKSVSWYQQVLGQGPQFIFQYYEKEERGRGNFPDRFSARQFPNYSSELNVNALLLGDSALYLCASSLVEGSYEQYFGPGTRLTVT.

The chain's CDR3 is CASRGASASFVTEAFF. The CDR3 DNA follows: TGTGCCAGCAGAGGGGCATCGGCCTCCTTTGTGACTGAAGCTTTCTTT. The V call is TRBV2, the J call TRBJ1-1, with D tentatively TRBD1 (5 bases). V was pared by 6 bases and J by 5 bases, with 22 bases between. The CDR3 consists of 16 residues. Germline V gene data show CDR1 as SNHLY and CDR2 as FYNNEI.

This clone has only one observation. V usage is TRBV11-2 and J usage is TRBJ1-2; possibly TRBD1 for D (5 bases). The V end was cut by 3 bases, the J end by 8 bases, with 13 bases between. Per germline, CDR1 SGHAT and CDR2 FQNNGV. This CDR3 spans 13 amino acids. The CDR3 sequence: CASSLAGTGGYTF. DNA of the CDR3: TGTGCCAGCAGCTTGGCGGGGACTGGGGGCTACACCTTC. The whole variable domain, filled in from reference TRBV11-2 and TRBJ1-2, reads EAGVAQSPRYKIIEKRQSVAFWCNPISGHATLYWYQQILGQGPKLLIQFQNNGVVDDSQLPKDRFSAERLKGVDSTLKIQPAKLEDSAVYLCASSLAGTGGYTFGSGTRLTVV.

V is TRBV3-1 (or the pseudogene TRBV3-2) and J is TRBJ1-5; D possibly corresponds to TRBD1 (5 bases). Trimming removed 1 base at V and 7 bases at J, with 11 bases between. There are 14 residues in the CDR3. Germline lookup yields CDR1 LGHDT and CDR2 YNNKEL (reference sequence). CDR3 protein: CASSQVGAGQPQHF. CDR3 nucleotides: TGTGCCAGCAGCCAAGTTGGGGCCGGGCAGCCCCAGCATTTT.

In this sample, this clone turned up a few times. CDR3 bases: TGCAGCGCACTAGAGGCGACGCCCGGGGAGCTGTTTTTT. This gives the protein CSALEATPGELFF. The V gene is TRBV29-1, the J gene TRBJ2-2, with D perhaps TRBD2 (5 bases). V was shortened by 7 bases and J by 6 bases, with 15 bases between the two germline ends. The germline gives CDR1 SQVTM, CDR2 ANQGSEA. The CDR3 consists of 13 residues.